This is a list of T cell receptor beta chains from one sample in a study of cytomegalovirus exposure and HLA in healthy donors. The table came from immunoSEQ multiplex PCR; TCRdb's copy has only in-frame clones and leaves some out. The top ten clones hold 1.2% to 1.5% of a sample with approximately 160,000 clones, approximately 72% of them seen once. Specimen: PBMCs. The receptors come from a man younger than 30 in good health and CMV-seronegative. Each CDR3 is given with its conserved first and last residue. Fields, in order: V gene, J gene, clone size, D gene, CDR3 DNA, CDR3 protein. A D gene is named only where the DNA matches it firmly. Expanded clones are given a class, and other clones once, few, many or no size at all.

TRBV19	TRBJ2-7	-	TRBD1	TGTGCCAGTAGTGGAGAGGGGGCGAGGGCTTACGAGCAGTACTTC	CASSGEGARAYEQYF
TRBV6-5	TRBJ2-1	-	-	TGTGCCAGCAGTGGTGACAGGAACAATGAGCAGTTCTTC	CASSGDRNNEQFF
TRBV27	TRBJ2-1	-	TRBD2	TGTGCCAGCAGGCCTGGCGGGAGGGCCTACAATGAGCAGTTCTTC	CASRPGGRAYNEQFF
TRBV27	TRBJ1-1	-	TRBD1	TGTGCCAGCAGTTTAAGCGGGACAGGGGTTGGTACTGAAGCTTTCTTT	CASSLSGTGVGTEAFF
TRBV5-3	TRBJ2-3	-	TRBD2	TGTGCCAGAAGCATTAGCGGGATTAGGCAGTATTTT	CARSISGIRQYF
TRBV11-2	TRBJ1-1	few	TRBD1	TGTGCCAGCAGCTTAGCTAAGACAGGGGAGGGGAACACTGAAGCTTTCTTT	CASSLAKTGEGNTEAFF
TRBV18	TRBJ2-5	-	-	TGTGCCAGCTCATCGCAGCAAGAGACCCAGTACTTC	CASSSQQETQYF
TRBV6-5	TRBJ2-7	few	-	TGTGCCAGCAGTTATAGCTCAGCCTCCTACGAGCAGTACTTC	CASSYSSASYEQYF
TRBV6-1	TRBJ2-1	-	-	TGTGCCAGCAGTGAAGCTCATCTAGCCCACTATTATGAGCAGTTCTTC	CASSEAHLAHYYEQFF
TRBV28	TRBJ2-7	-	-	TGTGCCAGCAAGGATGGGGGGAGCTCCTACGAGCAGTACTTC	CASKDGGSSYEQYF
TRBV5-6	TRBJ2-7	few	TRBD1	TGTGCCAGCAGCTCACCCCGGGACAGGACCTACGAGCAGTACTTC	CASSSPRDRTYEQYF
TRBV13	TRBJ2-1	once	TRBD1	TGTGCCAGCAGCGCCCGGGACAGGGAGTACAATGAGCAGTTCTTC	CASSARDREYNEQFF
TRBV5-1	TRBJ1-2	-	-	TGCGCCAGCAGCTTGGCGGGGGGATCCTATGGCTACACCTTC	CASSLAGGSYGYTF
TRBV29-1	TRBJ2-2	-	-	TGCAGCGTTCAGAAGCGGCCCTACGACACCGGGGAGCTGTTTTTT	CSVQKRPYDTGELFF
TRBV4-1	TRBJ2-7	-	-	TGCGCCAGCAGCCCAGGGCCTCAGGACGAGCAGTACTTC	CASSPGPQDEQYF
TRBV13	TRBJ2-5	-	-	TGTGCCAGCAGCACCCACTCGGAGACCCAGTACTTC	CASSTHSETQYF
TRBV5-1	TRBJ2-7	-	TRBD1	TGCGCCAGCAGCTTGGGGGACAGGGGCAGGACCTACGAGCAGTACTTC	CASSLGDRGRTYEQYF
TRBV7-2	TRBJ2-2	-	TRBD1	TGTGCCAGCAGCTCAATAGCCGGGACAGGGTTCACCGGGGAGCTGTTTTTT	CASSSIAGTGFTGELFF
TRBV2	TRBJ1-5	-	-	TGTGCCAGCAGTGGGGCAGGGGAATTGCAGCCCCAGCATTTT	CASSGAGELQPQHF
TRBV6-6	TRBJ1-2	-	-	TGTGCCAGCAGTTACGGTCTTTCCGAGGACTATGGCTACACCTTC	CASSYGLSEDYGYTF
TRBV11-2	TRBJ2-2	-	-	TGTGCCAGCAACTCCCCCCGTGCAGGAAACACCGGGGAGCTGTTTTTT	CASNSPRAGNTGELFF
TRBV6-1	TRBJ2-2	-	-	TGTGCCAGCACTCCCGGGACTTTGAACACCGGGGAGCTGTTTTTT	CASTPGTLNTGELFF
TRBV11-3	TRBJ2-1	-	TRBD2	TGTGCCAGCAGCTTTGAAGCGGGAGGGCCGGGGAATGAGCAGTTCTTC	CASSFEAGGPGNEQFF
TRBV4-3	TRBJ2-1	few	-	TGCGCCAGCAGCCAAGATCTAGGGCGCGGGGAGCAGTTCTTC	CASSQDLGRGEQFF
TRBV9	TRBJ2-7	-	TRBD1	TGTGCCAGCAGCGCCCAGGGGGCTACTACCTACGAGCAGTACTTC	CASSAQGATTYEQYF
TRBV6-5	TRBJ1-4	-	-	TGTGCCAGCCTCCGAGAGGACATGAGGGGGGAAAAACTGTTTTTT	CASLREDMRGEKLFF
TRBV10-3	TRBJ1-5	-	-	TGTGCCATCAGTGAGTCGGGGGGGGATGGTCAGCCCCAGCATTTT	CAISESGGDGQPQHF
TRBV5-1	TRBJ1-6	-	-	TGCGCCAGCAGCTTGGGGACAATCGAATCACCCCTCCACTTT	CASSLGTIESPLHF
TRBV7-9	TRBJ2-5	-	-	TGTGCCAGCAGCCTGCCGGAGGCACAAGAGACCCAGTACTTC	CASSLPEAQETQYF
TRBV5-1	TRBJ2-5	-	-	TGCGCCAGCAGAGACCGGGACTCCGCTCAGGAGACCCAGTACTTC	CASRDRDSAQETQYF
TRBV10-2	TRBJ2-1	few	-	TGCGCCAGCAGTCCCGGTACGCCGTCGTACAATGAGCAGTTCTTC	CASSPGTPSYNEQFF
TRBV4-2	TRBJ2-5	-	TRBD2	TGTGCCAGCAGCCAGCAGCGGGAGGAAGGGACCCAGTACTTC	CASSQQREEGTQYF
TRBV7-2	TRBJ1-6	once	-	TGTGCCAGCAGCCTTGAACAGGGCGGTGGCTCACCCCTCCACTTT	CASSLEQGGGSPLHF
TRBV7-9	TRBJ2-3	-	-	TGTGCCAGCAGCTTGAGGGGGACACCCGTTGGTACGCAGTATTTT	CASSLRGTPVGTQYF
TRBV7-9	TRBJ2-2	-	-	TGTGCCAGCAGCCCCTACGGGGGCACCGGGGAGCTGTTTTTT	CASSPYGGTGELFF
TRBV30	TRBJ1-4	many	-	TGTGCCTGGAGTGGGGGCCGGGCAGGTTTTGAAAAACTGTTTTTT	CAWSGGRAGFEKLFF
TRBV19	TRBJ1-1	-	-	TGTGCCAGTAGTATGGTCGGGTATAACGCTGAAGCTTTCTTT	CASSMVGYNAEAFF
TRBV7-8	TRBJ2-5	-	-	TGTGCCAGCAGCCAGGCCTCGGGGGAGGAGACCCAGTACTTC	CASSQASGEETQYF
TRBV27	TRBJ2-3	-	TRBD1	TGTGCCAGCAGACCCGGACAGGGAACTTACACAGATACGCAGTATTTT	CASRPGQGTYTDTQYF
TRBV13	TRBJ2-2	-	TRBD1	TGTGCCAGCAGCCCCGGACAGGGCCTGGGCGGGGAGCTGTTTTTT	CASSPGQGLGGELFF
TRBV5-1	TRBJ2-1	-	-	TGCGCCAGCAGGGGGGGGGCCAGCAATGAGCAGTTCTTC	CASRGGASNEQFF
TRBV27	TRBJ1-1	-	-	TGTGCCAGCAGTCCCCAACAGGGAACTGAAGCTTTCTTT	CASSPQQGTEAFF